This T cell receptor beta chain was sequenced during a study of CD8 T cells in ankylosing spondylitis. Study observations and caveats: Previous work reported some of these motif variants in the synovial fluid and blood of reactive arthritis. As reported, disease-linked clones showed significant enrichment in matched ankylosing spondylitis synovial fluid. Disease-linked clones bore a CD8+ phenotype, appearing relatively rarely in peripheral blood. For ankylosing spondylitis blood, a TCR beta motif of under 10 highly homologous variants appeared characteristic.

A word on this clonotype: Its antigen is undetermined.

Using quantitative 5'-RACE with molecular barcodes, the authors made TCR beta libraries. MiXCR was run by TCRdb on the 5' RACE reads, yielding one entry per CDR3 protein. This sample has roughly 700,000 distinct CDR3 sequences, with 15% to 20% found just once. Germline V gene data show CDR1 as KGHSH and CDR2 as LQKENI. The germline V and J ends were trimmed by 6 bases and 7 bases, with 9 bases remaining between them. The CDR3 extends over 12 amino acids. This TCR was recovered from a male donor with ankylosing spondylitis. The chain links TRBV18 to TRBJ2-2, with D unresolved. The source material was blood, either unsorted or a sorted T cell fraction (not recorded which). The CDR3 is CASSPIVGELFF. As DNA, the CDR3 is TGTGCCAGCTCGCCAATCGTCGGGGAGCTGTTTTTT.